This paragraph reports one T cell receptor beta chain. Its target is not known. The sample belongs to a study of T cell responses to AZD1222 COVID-19 vaccine. The CDR3 sequence is 12 residues long. TCRdb's table, derived via immunoSEQ multiplex PCR, lists solely in-frame clones and lacks some. The sample shows 120,000 or so clones, approximately 90% of them seen only once. Study-wide findings and caveats: The span of vaccine-associated CD4 TCRs extended across spike, with dominance at 160-218 and 743-854. Spike-specific TCR breadth and depth went up after people got two AZD1222 doses.

The source was peripheral blood, collected on day 0 of AZD1222 vaccination. The TCR was taken from an adult in good health. This chain joins TRBV23-1 and TRBJ2-7; D is ambiguous. TRBV23-1 is an ORF, with its function uncertain. DNA for the CDR3: TGCGGTTACTTTTTGTCTGTGTGGGGGCAGTACTTC. Amino acids: CGYFLSVWGQYF.